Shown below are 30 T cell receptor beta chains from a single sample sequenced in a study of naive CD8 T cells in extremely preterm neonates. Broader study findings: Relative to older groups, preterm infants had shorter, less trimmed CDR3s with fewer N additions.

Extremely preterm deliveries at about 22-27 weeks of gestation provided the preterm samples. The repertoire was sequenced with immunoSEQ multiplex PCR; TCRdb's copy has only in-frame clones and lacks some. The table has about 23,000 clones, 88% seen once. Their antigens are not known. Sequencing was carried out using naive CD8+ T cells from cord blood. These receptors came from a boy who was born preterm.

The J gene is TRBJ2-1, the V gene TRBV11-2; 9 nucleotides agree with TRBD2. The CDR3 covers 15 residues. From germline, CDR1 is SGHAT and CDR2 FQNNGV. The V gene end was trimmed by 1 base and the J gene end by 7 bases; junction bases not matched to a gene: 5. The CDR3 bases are TGTGCCAGCAGCTTAGTTAGCGGGGGCGGGAATGAGCAGTTCTTC. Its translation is CASSLVSGGGNEQFF.

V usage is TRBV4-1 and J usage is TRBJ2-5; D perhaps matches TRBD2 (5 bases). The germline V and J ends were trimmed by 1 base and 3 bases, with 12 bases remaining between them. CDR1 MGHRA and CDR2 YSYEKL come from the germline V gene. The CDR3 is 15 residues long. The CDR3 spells CASSQGLAYKETQYF. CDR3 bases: TGCGCCAGCAGCCAAGGTCTAGCCTACAAAGAGACCCAGTACTTC.

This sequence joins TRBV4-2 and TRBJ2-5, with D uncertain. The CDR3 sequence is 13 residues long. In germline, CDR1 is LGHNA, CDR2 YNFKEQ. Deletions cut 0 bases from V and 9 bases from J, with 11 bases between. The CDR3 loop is CASSQDTPVPQYF. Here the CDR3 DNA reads TGTGCCAGCAGCCAAGACACCCCGGTGCCCCAGTACTTC.

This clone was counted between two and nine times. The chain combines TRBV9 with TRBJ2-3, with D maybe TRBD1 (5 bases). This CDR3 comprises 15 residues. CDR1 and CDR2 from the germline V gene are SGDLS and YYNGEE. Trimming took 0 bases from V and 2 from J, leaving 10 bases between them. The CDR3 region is CASSVAGFPTDTQYF. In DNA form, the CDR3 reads TGTGCCAGCAGCGTAGCAGGGTTTCCCACAGATACGCAGTATTTT.

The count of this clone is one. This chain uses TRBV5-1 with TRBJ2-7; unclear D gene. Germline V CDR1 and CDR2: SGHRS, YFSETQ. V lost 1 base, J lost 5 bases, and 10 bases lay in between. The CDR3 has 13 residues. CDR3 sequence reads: CASSLSGLHEQYF. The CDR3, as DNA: TGCGCCAGCAGCTTGTCCGGGCTCCACGAGCAGTACTTC.

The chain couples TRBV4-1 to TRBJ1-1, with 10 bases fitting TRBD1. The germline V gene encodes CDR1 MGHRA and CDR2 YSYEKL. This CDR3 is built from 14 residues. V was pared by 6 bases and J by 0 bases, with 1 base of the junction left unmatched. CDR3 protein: CASRTGGLNTEAFF. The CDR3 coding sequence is TGCGCCAGCAGGACAGGGGGCTTGAACACTGAAGCTTTCTTT.

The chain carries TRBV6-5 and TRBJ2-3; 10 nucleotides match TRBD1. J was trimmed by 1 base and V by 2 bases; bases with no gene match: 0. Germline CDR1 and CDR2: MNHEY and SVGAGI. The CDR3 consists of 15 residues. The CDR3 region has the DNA TGTGCCAGCAGTTACGGGACAGGGGGCACAGATACGCAGTATTTT. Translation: CASSYGTGGTDTQYF.

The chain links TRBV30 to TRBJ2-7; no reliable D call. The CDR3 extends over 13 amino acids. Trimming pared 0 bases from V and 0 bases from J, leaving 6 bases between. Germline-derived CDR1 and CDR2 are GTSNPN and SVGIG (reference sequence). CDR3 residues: CAWSVSSSYEQYF. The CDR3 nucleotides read TGTGCCTGGAGTGTAAGCAGCTCCTACGAGCAGTACTTC.

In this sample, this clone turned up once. CDR3 amino acids: CASSVGPISGNTIYF. In DNA form, the CDR3 reads TGTGCCAGCAGCGTAGGCCCGATCTCTGGAAACACCATATATTTT. The chain is built from TRBV9 and TRBJ1-3, with D unclear. The CDR3 length is 15 residues. CDR1 SGDLS and CDR2 YYNGEE come from the germline V gene. V gave up 0 bases and J gave up 0 bases, with 7 bases separating them.

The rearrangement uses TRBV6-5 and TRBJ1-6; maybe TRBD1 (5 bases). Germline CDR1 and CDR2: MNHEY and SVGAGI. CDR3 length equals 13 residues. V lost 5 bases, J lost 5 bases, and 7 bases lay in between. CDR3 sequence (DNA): TGTGCCAGCAGTGAGGACAATAATTCACCCCTCCACTTT. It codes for CASSEDNNSPLHF.

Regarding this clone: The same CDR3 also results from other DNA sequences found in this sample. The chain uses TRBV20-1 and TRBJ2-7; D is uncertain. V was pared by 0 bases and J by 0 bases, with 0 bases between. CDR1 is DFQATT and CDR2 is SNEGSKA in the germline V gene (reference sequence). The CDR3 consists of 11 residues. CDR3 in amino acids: CSARDSYEQYF. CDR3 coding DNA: TGCAGTGCTAGAGACTCCTACGAGCAGTACTTC.

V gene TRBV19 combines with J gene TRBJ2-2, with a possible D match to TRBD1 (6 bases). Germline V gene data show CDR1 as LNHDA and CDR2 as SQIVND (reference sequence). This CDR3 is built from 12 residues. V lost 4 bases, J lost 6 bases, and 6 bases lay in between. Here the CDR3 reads CASSTGAGELFF. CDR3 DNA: TGTGCCAGTAGTACAGGGGCCGGGGAGCTGTTTTTT. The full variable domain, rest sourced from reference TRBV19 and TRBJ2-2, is DGGITQSPKYLFRKEGQNVTLSCEQNLNHDAMYWYRQDPGQGLRLIYYSQIVNDFQKGDIAEGYSVSREKKESFPLTVTSAQKNPTAFYLCASSTGAGELFFGEGSRLTVL.

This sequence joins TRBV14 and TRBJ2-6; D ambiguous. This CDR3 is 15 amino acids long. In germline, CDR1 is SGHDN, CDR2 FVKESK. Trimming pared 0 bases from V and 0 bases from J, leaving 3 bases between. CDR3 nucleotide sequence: TGTGCCAGCAGCCAAGATAACTCTGGGGCCAACGTCCTGACTTTC. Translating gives CASSQDNSGANVLTF.

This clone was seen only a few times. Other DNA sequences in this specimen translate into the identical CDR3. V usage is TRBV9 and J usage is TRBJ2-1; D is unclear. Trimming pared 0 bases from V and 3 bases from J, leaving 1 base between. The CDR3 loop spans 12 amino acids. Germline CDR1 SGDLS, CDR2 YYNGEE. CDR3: CASSVDYNEQFF. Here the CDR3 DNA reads TGTGCCAGCAGCGTAGACTACAATGAGCAGTTCTTC.

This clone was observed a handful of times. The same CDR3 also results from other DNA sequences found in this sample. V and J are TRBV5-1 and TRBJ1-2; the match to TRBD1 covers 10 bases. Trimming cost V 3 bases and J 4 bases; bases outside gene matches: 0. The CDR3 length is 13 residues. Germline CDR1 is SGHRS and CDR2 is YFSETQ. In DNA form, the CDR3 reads TGCGCCAGCAGCTGGACAGGGGGCTATGGCTACACCTTC. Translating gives CASSWTGGYGYTF.

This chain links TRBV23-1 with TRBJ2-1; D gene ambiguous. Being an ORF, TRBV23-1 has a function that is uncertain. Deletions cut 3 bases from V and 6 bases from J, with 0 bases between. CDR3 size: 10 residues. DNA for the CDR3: TGCGCCAGCAGTCACAATGAGCAGTTCTTC. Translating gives CASSHNEQFF.

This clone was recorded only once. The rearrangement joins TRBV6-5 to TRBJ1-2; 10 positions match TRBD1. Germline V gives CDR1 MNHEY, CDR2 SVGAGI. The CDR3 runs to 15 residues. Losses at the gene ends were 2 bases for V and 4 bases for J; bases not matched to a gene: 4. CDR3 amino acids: CASSYGTGDPYGYTF. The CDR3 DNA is TGTGCCAGCAGTTACGGGACAGGGGACCCCTATGGCTACACCTTC.

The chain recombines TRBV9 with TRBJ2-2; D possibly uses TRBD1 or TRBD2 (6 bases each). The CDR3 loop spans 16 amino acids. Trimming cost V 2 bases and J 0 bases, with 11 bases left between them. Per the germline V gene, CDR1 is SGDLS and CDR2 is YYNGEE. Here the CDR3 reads CASSVDGGPNTGELFF. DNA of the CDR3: TGTGCCAGCAGCGTCGACGGGGGCCCGAACACCGGGGAGCTGTTTTTT.

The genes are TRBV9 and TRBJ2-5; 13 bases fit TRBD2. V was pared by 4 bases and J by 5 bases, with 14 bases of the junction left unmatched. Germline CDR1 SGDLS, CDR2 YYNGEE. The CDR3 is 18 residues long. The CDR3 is CASSPRGTSGVFRETQYF. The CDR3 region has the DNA TGTGCCAGCAGCCCCCGTGGGACTAGCGGGGTGTTTCGGGAGACCCAGTACTTC.

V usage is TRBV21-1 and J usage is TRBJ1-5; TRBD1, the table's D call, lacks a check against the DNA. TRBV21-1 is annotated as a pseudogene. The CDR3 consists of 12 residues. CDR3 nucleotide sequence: TGTGCCAGCAGGACAAACAATCAGCCCCAGCATTTT. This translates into CASRTNNQPQHF.

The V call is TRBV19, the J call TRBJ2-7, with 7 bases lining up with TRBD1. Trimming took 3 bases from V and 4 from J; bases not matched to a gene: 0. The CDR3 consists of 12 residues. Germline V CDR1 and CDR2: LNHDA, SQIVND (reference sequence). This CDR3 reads CASSMDRYEQYF. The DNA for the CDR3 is TGTGCCAGTAGTATGGACAGGTACGAGCAGTACTTC.

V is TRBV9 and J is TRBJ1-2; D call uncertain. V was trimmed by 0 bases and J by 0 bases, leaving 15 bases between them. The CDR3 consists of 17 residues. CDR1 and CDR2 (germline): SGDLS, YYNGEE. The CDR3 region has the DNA TGTGCCAGCAGCGTAGGTGAAGGGTTTTTTGCTAACTATGGCTACACCTTC. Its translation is CASSVGEGFFANYGYTF.

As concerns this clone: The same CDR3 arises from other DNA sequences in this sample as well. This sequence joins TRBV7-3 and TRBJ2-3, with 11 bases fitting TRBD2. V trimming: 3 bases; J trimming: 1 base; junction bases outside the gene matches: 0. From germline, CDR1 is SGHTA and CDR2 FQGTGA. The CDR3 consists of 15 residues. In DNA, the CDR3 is TGTGCCAGCAGCTTGACTAGCGGGGGCACAGATACGCAGTATTTT. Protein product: CASSLTSGGTDTQYF.

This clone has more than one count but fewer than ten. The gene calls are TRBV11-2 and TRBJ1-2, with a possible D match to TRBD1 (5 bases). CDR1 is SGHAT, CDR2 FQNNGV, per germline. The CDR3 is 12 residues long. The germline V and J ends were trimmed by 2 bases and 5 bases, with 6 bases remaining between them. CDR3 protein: CASSLRGYGYTF. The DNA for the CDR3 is TGTGCCAGCAGCTTAAGGGGTTATGGCTACACCTTC.

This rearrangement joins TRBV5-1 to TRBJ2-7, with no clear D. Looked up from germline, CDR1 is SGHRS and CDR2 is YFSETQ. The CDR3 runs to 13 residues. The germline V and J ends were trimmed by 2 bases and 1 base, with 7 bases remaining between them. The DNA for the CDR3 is TGCGCCAGCAGCTTAGGAGCTTCCTACGAGCAGTACTTC. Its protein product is CASSLGASYEQYF.

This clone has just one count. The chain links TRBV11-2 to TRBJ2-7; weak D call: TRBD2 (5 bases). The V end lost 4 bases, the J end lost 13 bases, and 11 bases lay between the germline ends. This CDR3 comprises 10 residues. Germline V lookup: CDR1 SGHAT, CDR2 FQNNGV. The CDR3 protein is CASSSGIFYF. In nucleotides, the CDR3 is TGTGCCAGCAGCTCCGGGATTTTTTACTTC.

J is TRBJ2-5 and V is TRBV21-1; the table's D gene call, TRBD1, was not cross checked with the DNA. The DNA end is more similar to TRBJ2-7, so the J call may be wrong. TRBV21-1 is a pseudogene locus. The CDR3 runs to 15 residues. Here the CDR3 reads CASSTEGRDTYEQYF. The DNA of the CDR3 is TGTGCCAGCAGCACAGAAGGTCGGGACACCTACGAGCAGTACTTC.

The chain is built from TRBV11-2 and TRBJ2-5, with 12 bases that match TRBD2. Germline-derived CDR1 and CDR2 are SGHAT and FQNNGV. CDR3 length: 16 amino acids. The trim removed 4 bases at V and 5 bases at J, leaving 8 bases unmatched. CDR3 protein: CASSSRLAGAGETQYF. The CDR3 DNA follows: TGTGCCAGCAGCTCCAGACTAGCGGGGGCAGGGGAGACCCAGTACTTC.

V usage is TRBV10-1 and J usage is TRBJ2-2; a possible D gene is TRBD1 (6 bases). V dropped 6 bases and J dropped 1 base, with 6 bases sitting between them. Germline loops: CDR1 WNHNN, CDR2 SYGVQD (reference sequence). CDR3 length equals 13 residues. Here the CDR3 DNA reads TGCGCCAGCAGACAGGGGAACACCGGGGAGCTGTTTTTT. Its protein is CASRQGNTGELFF.

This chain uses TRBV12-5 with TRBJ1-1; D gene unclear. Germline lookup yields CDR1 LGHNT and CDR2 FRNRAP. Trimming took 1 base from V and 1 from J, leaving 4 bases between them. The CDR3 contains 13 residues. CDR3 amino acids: CASGLGQNTEAFF. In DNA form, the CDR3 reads TGTGCTAGTGGTTTGGGACAGAACACTGAAGCTTTCTTT.